This T cell receptor beta chain was identified during a study of blood T cell repertoires in COVID-19. Turning to the study itself: T cells, B-cell-depleted T cells, or PBMCs provided the cDNA or gDNA that served as material.

Clones were sequenced by immunoSEQ multiplex PCR, and TCRdb holds only the in-frame ones, with some missing. The sample includes under 15,000 clones, around 83% of them seen just once. There are 13 residues in the CDR3. With 3 bases clipped from V and 10 bases from J, the junction kept 6 bases outside the gene matches. Germline lookup yields CDR1 SGDLS and CDR2 YYNGEE. This sequence originates from a man aged 40-55 years with active or convalescent COVID-19. This sequence joins TRBV9 and TRBJ2-1; 8 bases are a match to TRBD1. Sequencing was performed on peripheral blood. CDR3 bases: TGTGCCAGCAGCGCCTCAGGGGGCTGGGAGCAGTTCTTC. Translation: CASSASGGWEQFF.